A selection of T cell receptor beta chains follows, all from one sample in a study of T cells in Graves' hyperthyroidism and ophthalmopathy. TCRdb re-derived calls from the multiplex PCR reads in MiXCR, one entry per CDR3 protein. This sample carries hundreds of thousands of distinct CDR3 sequences, less than 25% of them seen once, and the ten largest clones take approximately 30%. The sequencing input was blood. The receptors come from a man aged 30 to 45 with Graves' ophthalmopathy. Each CDR3 is given with its conserved first and last residue. The order of the fields is J gene, V gene, D gene, clone size, CDR3 protein, CDR3 DNA. D genes are given only for firm matches. Some rows have no size entry. The others give once, few or many, or a class for an expanded clone.

J gene: TRBJ2-7; V gene: TRBV24-1; D gene: NA; clone size: few; CDR3 protein: CATSEPRTVYEQYF; CDR3 DNA: TGTGCCACCAGTGAGCCTCGGACAGTCTACGAGCAGTACTTC
J gene: TRBJ2-3; V gene: TRBV28; D gene: NA; clone size: few; CDR3 protein: CASSLVANTDTQYF; CDR3 DNA: TGTGCCAGCAGTTTGGTGGCCAACACAGATACGCAGTATTTT
J gene: TRBJ2-2; V gene: TRBV28; D gene: TRBD1; clone size: few; CDR3 protein: CASSEPGTGSDTGELFF; CDR3 DNA: TGTGCCAGCAGTGAACCCGGGACAGGGTCTGACACCGGGGAGCTGTTTTTT
J gene: TRBJ2-6; V gene: TRBV24-1; D gene: NA; clone size: NA; CDR3 protein: CATSSRAGTGANVLTF; CDR3 DNA: TGTGCCACCAGTTCAAGGGCGGGTACTGGGGCCAACGTCCTGACTTTC
J gene: TRBJ2-2; V gene: TRBV5-6; D gene: TRBD1; clone size: NA; CDR3 protein: CASSRGTGGTGELFF; CDR3 DNA: TGTGCCAGCAGCCGCGGGACAGGGGGCACCGGGGAGCTGTTTTTT
J gene: TRBJ2-1; V gene: TRBV3-1; D gene: NA; clone size: few; CDR3 protein: CASSQSGPGHEQFF; CDR3 DNA: TGTGCCAGCAGCCAGTCTGGGCCAGGGCATGAGCAGTTCTTC
J gene: TRBJ2-7; V gene: TRBV6-1; D gene: TRBD1; clone size: many; CDR3 protein: CASSPSTGPYEQYF; CDR3 DNA: TGTGCCAGCAGTCCCTCGACAGGGCCCTACGAGCAGTACTTC
J gene: TRBJ1-1; V gene: TRBV11-2; D gene: NA; clone size: many; CDR3 protein: CASSLGLQGTEAFF; CDR3 DNA: TGTGCCAGCAGCTTAGGGCTCCAGGGCACTGAAGCTTTCTTT
J gene: TRBJ1-1; V gene: TRBV18; D gene: TRBD1; clone size: NA; CDR3 protein: CASSPRTGGLSEAFF; CDR3 DNA: TGTGCCAGCTCACCGAGGACAGGGGGCCTGTCTGAAGCTTTCTTT
J gene: TRBJ2-7; V gene: TRBV27; D gene: TRBD2; clone size: few; CDR3 protein: CASSPLAGASYEQYF; CDR3 DNA: TGTGCCAGCAGTCCTCTAGCGGGAGCCTCCTACGAGCAGTACTTC
J gene: TRBJ2-7; V gene: TRBV7-8; D gene: NA; clone size: many; CDR3 protein: CASTPSYEQYF; CDR3 DNA: TGTGCCAGCACCCCTTCCTACGAGCAGTACTTC
J gene: TRBJ2-5; V gene: TRBV9; D gene: TRBD2; clone size: many; CDR3 protein: CASSGGRGRVAETQYF; CDR3 DNA: TGTGCCAGCAGCGGGGGGCGCGGGAGGGTCGCAGAGACCCAGTACTTC
J gene: TRBJ1-5; V gene: TRBV6-2/TRBV6-3; D gene: TRBD1; clone size: NA; CDR3 protein: CASSYSGTANQPQHF; CDR3 DNA: TGTGCCAGCAGTTACTCTGGGACAGCAAATCAGCCCCAGCATTTT
J gene: TRBJ2-3; V gene: TRBV7-2; D gene: TRBD2; clone size: many; CDR3 protein: CASSLRLAGTDTQYF; CDR3 DNA: TGTGCCAGCAGCTTAAGGCTAGCGGGCACAGATACGCAGTATTTT
J gene: TRBJ2-1; V gene: TRBV7-6; D gene: NA; clone size: many; CDR3 protein: CASSPPDRNEQFF; CDR3 DNA: TGTGCCAGCAGCCCCCCCGATCGGAATGAGCAGTTCTTC
J gene: TRBJ2-2; V gene: TRBV6-2/TRBV6-3; D gene: NA; clone size: many; CDR3 protein: CASSRDSIYGELFF; CDR3 DNA: TGTGCCAGCAGTCGGGACTCTATTTACGGGGAGCTGTTTTTT
J gene: TRBJ1-5; V gene: TRBV2; D gene: NA; clone size: many; CDR3 protein: CASTDSRNQPQHF; CDR3 DNA: TGTGCCAGCACCGACAGTCGCAATCAGCCCCAGCATTTT
J gene: TRBJ2-7; V gene: TRBV28; D gene: TRBD2; clone size: NA; CDR3 protein: CASSSVLWTELAEVHQRYEQYF; CDR3 DNA: TGTGCCAGCAGTTCGGTTCTTTGGACGGAACTAGCGGAGGTACACCAACGGTACGAGCAGTACTTC
J gene: TRBJ1-1; V gene: TRBV7-9; D gene: TRBD1; clone size: NA; CDR3 protein: CASSLGDRGNTEAFF; CDR3 DNA: TGTGCCAGCAGCTTGGGGGACAGGGGGAACACTGAAGCTTTCTTT
J gene: TRBJ1-5; V gene: TRBV20-1; D gene: TRBD1; clone size: NA; CDR3 protein: CSAQPRTGGLNQPQHF; CDR3 DNA: TGCAGTGCGCAGCCTCGGACAGGGGGCTTGAATCAGCCCCAGCATTTT
J gene: TRBJ1-4; V gene: TRBV6-1; D gene: NA; clone size: few; CDR3 protein: CASSTGAGTNEKLFF; CDR3 DNA: TGTGCCAGCAGTACTGGGGCAGGGACTAATGAAAAACTGTTTTTT
J gene: TRBJ2-5; V gene: TRBV5-1; D gene: TRBD2; clone size: few; CDR3 protein: CASSLPTSGRFQETQYF; CDR3 DNA: TGCGCCAGCAGCTTGCCCACTAGCGGGAGGTTCCAAGAGACCCAGTACTTC
J gene: TRBJ1-5; V gene: TRBV6-1; D gene: NA; clone size: few; CDR3 protein: CASCFAEGQPQHF; CDR3 DNA: TGTGCCAGCTGCTTCGCGGAAGGTCAGCCCCAGCATTTT
J gene: TRBJ2-7; V gene: TRBV28; D gene: NA; clone size: NA; CDR3 protein: CASSDLMQYF; CDR3 DNA: TGTGCCAGCAGTGACCTCATGCAGTACTTC
J gene: TRBJ2-3; V gene: TRBV9; D gene: TRBD2; clone size: NA; CDR3 protein: CASSAGTSDTDTQYF; CDR3 DNA: TGTGCCAGCAGCGCCGGGACTAGCGACACAGATACGCAGTATTTT
J gene: TRBJ2-1; V gene: TRBV24-1; D gene: TRBD2; clone size: NA; CDR3 protein: CATSDLPTSGSYNEQFF; CDR3 DNA: TGTGCCACCAGTGATCTACCTACTAGCGGATCCTACAATGAGCAGTTCTTC
J gene: TRBJ2-7; V gene: TRBV2; D gene: NA; clone size: few; CDR3 protein: CASSPETGLLYEQYF; CDR3 DNA: TGTGCCAGCAGTCCTGAAACCGGGCTCTTATACGAGCAGTACTTC
J gene: TRBJ2-7; V gene: TRBV19; D gene: NA; clone size: NA; CDR3 protein: CASSPTGQHEQYF; CDR3 DNA: TGTGCCAGTTCGCCGACCGGACAGCACGAGCAGTACTTC
J gene: TRBJ2-7; V gene: TRBV30; D gene: TRBD1; clone size: many; CDR3 protein: CAWIGQGDYEQYF; CDR3 DNA: TGTGCCTGGATCGGGCAGGGGGACTACGAGCAGTACTTC
J gene: TRBJ2-1; V gene: TRBV6-2/TRBV6-3; D gene: NA; clone size: few; CDR3 protein: CASSYPGGGQDEQFF; CDR3 DNA: TGTGCCAGCAGTTACCCCGGTGGGGGCCAGGATGAGCAGTTCTTC
J gene: TRBJ1-5; V gene: TRBV6-1; D gene: NA; clone size: many; CDR3 protein: CASSEGLGTLQPQHF; CDR3 DNA: TGTGCCAGCAGTGAAGGATTAGGAACATTGCAGCCCCAGCATTTT
J gene: TRBJ2-5; V gene: TRBV5-1; D gene: TRBD1; clone size: NA; CDR3 protein: CASSLAEGQGQETQYF; CDR3 DNA: TGCGCCAGCAGCTTGGCCGAGGGACAGGGCCAAGAGACCCAGTACTTC
J gene: TRBJ2-7; V gene: TRBV5-1; D gene: TRBD2; clone size: NA; CDR3 protein: CASSPGLYIYEQYF; CDR3 DNA: TGCGCCAGCAGCCCGGGACTATACATCTACGAGCAGTACTTC
J gene: TRBJ1-3; V gene: TRBV14; D gene: NA; clone size: NA; CDR3 protein: CASSQVSGVGNTIYF; CDR3 DNA: TGTGCCAGCAGCCAAGTATCCGGGGTCGGAAACACCATATATTTT
J gene: TRBJ2-7; V gene: TRBV7-9; D gene: NA; clone size: few; CDR3 protein: CASSPGTSPEQYF; CDR3 DNA: TGTGCCAGCAGCCCAGGGACATCCCCCGAGCAGTACTTC
J gene: TRBJ2-7; V gene: TRBV20-1; D gene: NA; clone size: few; CDR3 protein: CSARSEGRYEQYF; CDR3 DNA: TGCAGTGCTAGGTCTGAGGGGAGGTACGAGCAGTACTTC
J gene: TRBJ1-2; V gene: TRBV5-1; D gene: NA; clone size: many; CDR3 protein: CASSSSTVYYGYTF; CDR3 DNA: TGCGCCAGCAGCTCGTCGACAGTATACTATGGCTACACCTTC
J gene: TRBJ2-1; V gene: TRBV12-3/TRBV12-4; D gene: TRBD2; clone size: NA; CDR3 protein: CASGFTSGIGEQFF; CDR3 DNA: TGTGCCAGCGGTTTCACTAGCGGGATCGGTGAGCAGTTCTTC
J gene: TRBJ2-3; V gene: TRBV6-1; D gene: NA; clone size: NA; CDR3 protein: CASSPPLSDWLSDTQYF; CDR3 DNA: TGTGCCAGCAGTCCCCCTCTATCCGACTGGCTGTCAGATACGCAGTATTTT
J gene: TRBJ2-2; V gene: TRBV11-2; D gene: TRBD2; clone size: many; CDR3 protein: CASSQREGAGELFF; CDR3 DNA: TGTGCCAGCAGCCAGCGGGAGGGGGCCGGGGAGCTGTTTTTT
J gene: TRBJ1-2; V gene: TRBV20-1; D gene: NA; clone size: few; CDR3 protein: CSARDPPKGHYYGYTF; CDR3 DNA: TGCAGTGCTAGAGATCCCCCCAAGGGGCATTACTATGGCTACACCTTC
J gene: TRBJ2-5; V gene: TRBV11-1; D gene: TRBD1; clone size: many; CDR3 protein: CASSSTGSGETQYF; CDR3 DNA: TGTGCCAGCAGCTCGACAGGGAGCGGTGAGACCCAGTACTTC
J gene: TRBJ2-7; V gene: TRBV6-5; D gene: NA; clone size: few; CDR3 protein: CASSYFGGQYEQYF; CDR3 DNA: TGTGCCAGCAGTTACTTTGGGGGTCAGTACGAGCAGTACTTC
J gene: TRBJ2-7; V gene: TRBV28; D gene: TRBD1; clone size: NA; CDR3 protein: CASSARQGSTYEQYF; CDR3 DNA: TGTGCCAGCAGTGCAAGACAGGGGTCGACCTACGAGCAGTACTTC